The 12 T cell receptor beta chains below were found in one sample sequenced in a study of shared clonotypes between healthy human individuals. Profiled with immunoSEQ multiplex PCR; TCRdb holds only in-frame clones, not every one. The data contain about 980,000 clones, 60% to 85% of them singletons. Sequenced sample: memory CD4+ T cells sorted from blood. Regarding subset: CD45RA-negative fraction. The origin of the receptors is a man between 18 and 29 years old in good health.

The CDR3 loop is CASSLSGAAYEQYF. The CDR3 DNA is TGTGCCAGCAGCTTAAGCGGGGCGGCCTACGAGCAGTACTTC. The chain recombines TRBV7-2 with TRBJ2-7; TRBD2 aligns across 7 bases. Germline V gives CDR1 SGHTA, CDR2 FQGNSA. This CDR3 has 14 amino acids. J lost 2 bases, V lost 2 bases, and 3 bases had no gene match. The full variable domain, its missing parts supplied by reference TRBV7-2 and TRBJ2-7, is GAGVSQSPSNKVTEKGKDVELRCDPISGHTALYWYRQSLGQGLEFLIYFQGNSAPDKSGLPSDRFSAERTGGSVSTLTIQRTQQEDSAVYLCASSLSGAAYEQYFGPGTRLTVT.

The chain couples TRBV5-1 to TRBJ2-7; no clear D. The V and J ends lost 0 bases and 4 bases respectively, with 17 bases between them. From germline, CDR1 is SGHRS and CDR2 YFSETQ. CDR3 length: 16 amino acids. CDR3 DNA sequence: TGCGCCAGCAGCTTGGCCTCCCGACAAGGACCGTACGAGCAGTACTTC. Encoded protein: CASSLASRQGPYEQYF.

J is TRBJ1-5 and V is TRBV5-3, with D unclear. TRBV5-3 is an ORF, and what it does is uncertain. V dropped 2 bases and J dropped 7 bases, with 7 bases sitting between them. The CDR3 is 12 residues long. The CDR3 spells CARSLDPQPQHF. The CDR3 nucleotides are TGTGCCAGAAGCTTAGATCCCCAGCCCCAGCATTTT.

In this sample, this clone turned up a few times. The same CDR3 can be traced to other DNA sequences in this sample. The chain joins TRBV11-3 to TRBJ2-3; 13 bases line up with TRBD2. The CDR3 sequence is 17 residues long. Per the germline V gene, CDR1 is SGHNT and CDR2 is YENEEA. V lost 5 bases and J lost 2; bases outside the gene matches: 7. CDR3 in DNA: TGTGCCAGCAGCCCTCGGACTAGCGGGGGAAACACAGATACGCAGTATTTT. Protein sequence: CASSPRTSGGNTDTQYF.

The gene calls are TRBV18 and TRBJ2-5; D may match TRBD1 or TRBD2 (6 bases each). This CDR3 contains 14 residues. The germline gives CDR1 KGHSH, CDR2 LQKENI. V lost 3 bases to trimming and J lost 5 bases, with 13 bases between them. CDR3 amino acids: CASSPLSGAETQYF. The CDR3 DNA sequence: TGTGCCAGCTCACCCCTCTCGGGGGCGGAGACCCAGTACTTC.

This clone has only one observation. The rearrangement joins TRBV10-3 to TRBJ2-5; 10 nucleotides agree with TRBD2. The germline V gene has CDR1 ENHRY and CDR2 SYGVKD. V was pared by 6 bases and J by 1 base, with 5 bases of the junction left unmatched. The CDR3 is 15 residues long. CDR3 coding DNA: TGTGCCATCAGGCCTAGCGGGAGAGCCCAAGAGACCCAGTACTTC. Encoded protein: CAIRPSGRAQETQYF.

The chain is built from TRBV5-4 and TRBJ2-1, with 10 positions matching TRBD2. Germline V gene data show CDR1 as SGHNT and CDR2 as YYREEE (reference sequence). Unmatched junction bases numbered 3, after V lost 2 bases and J lost 7 bases. This CDR3 is 14 amino acids long. CDR3: CASSFASGSNEQFF. In DNA, the CDR3 is TGTGCCAGCAGCTTCGCTAGCGGGAGTAATGAGCAGTTCTTC.

The genes are TRBV6-1 and TRBJ1-1, with D uncertain. The CDR3 length is 14 residues. V lost 0 bases and J 0 bases, leaving 5 bases between the germline ends. Germline V gives CDR1 MNHNS, CDR2 SASEGT. CDR3 loop: CASSEAGMNTEAFF. The CDR3 DNA reads TGTGCCAGCAGTGAAGCAGGGATGAACACTGAAGCTTTCTTT.

The chain joins TRBV29-1 to TRBJ2-2, with 10 bases identical to TRBD2. The CDR3 contains 16 residues. V dropped 6 bases and J dropped 4; count of bases not matched to a gene: 11. In germline, CDR1 is SQVTM, CDR2 ANQGSEA. CDR3 residues: CSVLLAGASLTGELFF. The DNA of the CDR3 is TGCAGCGTCCTCCTAGCGGGGGCCTCTCTCACCGGGGAGCTGTTTTTT.

Points on this clone: This sample also contains other DNA sequences that code for the same CDR3. The chain combines TRBV5-1 with TRBJ2-5; 7 positions match TRBD1. Per germline, CDR1 SGHRS and CDR2 YFSETQ. The CDR3 runs 14 residues. The V and J ends lost 3 bases and 5 bases, in that order; junction bases with no gene match: 7. The CDR3 here is CASSSQGIRETQYF. CDR3 coding DNA: TGCGCCAGCAGCTCACAGGGGATTCGGGAGACCCAGTACTTC.

V usage is TRBV4-2 and J usage is TRBJ2-5, with TRBD2 as a possible D gene (6 bases). The germline V gene encodes CDR1 LGHNA and CDR2 YNFKEQ. V was trimmed by 0 bases and J by 1 base, leaving 9 bases between them. The CDR3 is 15 amino acids. The CDR3 DNA is TGTGCCAGCAGCCAAGATCTGACTAGCCAAGAGACCCAGTACTTC. Translated, it gives CASSQDLTSQETQYF.

This clone appeared a single time. The rearrangement joins TRBV28 to TRBJ1-5, with 9 bases fitting TRBD1. The CDR3 totals 16 residues. The trim removed 3 bases at V and 5 bases at J, leaving 8 bases unmatched. Germline loops: CDR1 MDHEN, CDR2 SYDVKM. The CDR3 DNA reads as TGTGCCAGCAGTTTGGGAGGGACAGGGATGCATCAGCCCCAGCATTTT. Its protein product is CASSLGGTGMHQPQHF.